The 16 T cell receptor beta chains reported below all come from one sample, sequenced in a study of control samples from healthy donors and cancer patients. Clones were sequenced by immunoSEQ multiplex PCR, and TCRdb holds only the in-frame ones, with some missing. This table has some 67,000 clones, over 85% appearing once. The sequenced sample was PBMCs. These receptors were collected from a man in his 60s with lung cancer.

V gene TRBV6-5 combines with J gene TRBJ2-4; 8 nucleotides line up with TRBD1. In germline, CDR1 is MNHEY, CDR2 SVGAGI. This CDR3 spans 11 amino acids. V lost 10 bases and J lost 6; bases outside the gene matches: 2. CDR3 loop: CATTGANIQYF. CDR3 DNA: TGTGCCACGACAGGGGCAAACATTCAGTACTTC.

As DNA, the CDR3 is TGTGCCAGCTCAAGAGCAAACGGTTACGAGCAGTACTTC. Translated: CASSRANGYEQYF. The chain joins TRBV18 to TRBJ2-7; D unresolved. This CDR3 has 13 residues. Deletions cut 5 bases from V and 4 bases from J, with 12 bases between. CDR1 and CDR2 from the germline V gene are KGHSH and LQKENI.

This clone is a singleton in its sample. CDR3 in amino acids: CASSPSAGYNSPLHF. The CDR3 DNA is TGTGCCAGCTCACCATCGGCGGGTTATAATTCACCCCTCCACTTT. The gene calls are TRBV18 and TRBJ1-6; D is ambiguous. Germline V gene data show CDR1 as KGHSH and CDR2 as LQKENI. The CDR3 length is 15 residues. Trimming cost V 2 bases and J 4 bases, with 9 bases left between them.

The genes are TRBV6-5 and TRBJ1-3, with D perhaps TRBD1 (5 bases). CDR1 and CDR2 (germline): MNHEY, SVGAGI. Trimming took off 4 bases at V and 0 bases at J, with 10 bases between the two ends. CDR3 length: 15 amino acids. DNA for the CDR3: TGTGCCAGCAGTTTTTCCCAGGGCTCTGGAAACACCATATATTTT. This encodes CASSFSQGSGNTIYF.

This chain connects TRBV18 to TRBJ1-4; no clear D. V was trimmed by 3 bases and J by 0 bases, leaving 8 bases between them. The germline CDR1 and CDR2 sequences are KGHSH and LQKENI. The CDR3 is 15 amino acids. The CDR3 sequence: CASSPMHATNEKLFF. CDR3 coding DNA: TGTGCCAGCTCACCCATGCATGCAACTAATGAAAAACTGTTTTTT.

The chain employs TRBV5-1 and TRBJ1-6, with 9 nucleotides matching TRBD1. J lost 7 bases, V lost 5 bases, and 10 bases had no gene match. Per germline, CDR1 SGHRS and CDR2 YFSETQ. The CDR3 is 16 amino acids. CDR3 bases: TGCGCCAGCAGATCGACCCCGGGACAGGGAAATTCACCCCTCCACTTT. This sequence encodes CASRSTPGQGNSPLHF.

J is TRBJ1-1 and V is TRBV6-1, with TRBD1 as a possible D gene (6 bases). The CDR3 spans 14 residues. Trimming shortened V by 5 bases and J by 0 bases, and 10 bases separated the two germline ends. CDR1 is MNHNS, CDR2 SASEGT, per germline. The CDR3 sequence: CASSTQGLNTEAFF. The CDR3 DNA follows: TGTGCCAGCAGTACACAGGGCCTGAACACTGAAGCTTTCTTT.

This rearrangement joins TRBV3-1 (or the pseudogene TRBV3-2) to TRBJ2-5; a weak D match, TRBD1 (6 bases). Trimming removed 7 bases from V and 1 base from J, with 7 bases in between. This CDR3 contains 12 residues. The germline gives CDR1 LGHDT, CDR2 YNNKEL (reference sequence). This CDR3 reads CASTRGQETQYF. CDR3 nucleotides: TGTGCCAGCACCAGGGGCCAAGAGACCCAGTACTTC.

The rearrangement uses TRBV5-1 and TRBJ2-7; D remains unclear. Germline CDR1 is SGHRS and CDR2 is YFSETQ. Trimming removed 4 bases from V and 7 bases from J, with 12 bases in between. This CDR3 has 12 residues. Written as DNA, the CDR3 is TGCGCCAGCAGCCCGGAATCTGGGGAGCAGTACTTC. It specifies CASSPESGEQYF.

The V gene is TRBV18, the J gene TRBJ1-5; no clear D. This CDR3 has 13 amino acids. Germline values: CDR1 KGHSH, CDR2 LQKENI. Trimming took off 3 bases at V and 6 bases at J, with 9 bases between the two ends. The CDR3 loop reads CASSPEGSQPQHF. CDR3 sequence (DNA): TGTGCCAGCTCACCGGAAGGGAGTCAGCCCCAGCATTTT.

The chain is built from TRBV6-1 and TRBJ1-3, with no clear D. CDR1 is MNHNS and CDR2 is SASEGT in the germline V gene. Trimming stripped 2 bases from V and 4 bases from J, with 9 bases between. The CDR3 is made up of 14 amino acids. The CDR3 bases are TGTGCCAGCAGTGAACTTGGAAGAGGAAACACCATATATTTT. It codes for CASSELGRGNTIYF.

The rearrangement links TRBV5-1 to TRBJ2-5; 8 bases match TRBD1. The CDR3 length is 14 residues. Unmatched junction bases numbered 13, after V lost 10 bases and J lost 5 bases. Germline CDR1 SGHRS, CDR2 YFSETQ. Here the CDR3 reads CASWTGQNWETQYF. CDR3 coding DNA: TGCGCCTCCTGGACAGGGCAGAATTGGGAGACCCAGTACTTC.

This clone was counted once. The gene calls are TRBV5-5 and TRBJ1-2, with a weak D call TRBD1 (5 bases). Trimming left V 4 bases short and J 7 bases short, with 14 bases between. This CDR3 comprises 13 residues. Germline values: CDR1 SGHKS, CDR2 YYEKEE (reference sequence). CDR3 protein: CASSLTGGSGYTF. In DNA, the CDR3 is TGTGCCAGCAGCCTCACCGGGGGAAGTGGCTACACCTTC.

By proportion, this clone is medium-sized (0.01 to 0.1%). The V gene is TRBV6-6, the J gene TRBJ2-2; unclear D gene. The V end was cut by 6 bases, the J end by 5 bases, with 10 bases between. This CDR3 is built from 13 residues. CDR1 and CDR2 (germline): MNHNY, SVGAGI (reference sequence). CDR3 DNA: TGTGCCAGCAGACTCTCTGGGACCGGGGAGCTGTTTTTT. Its protein product is CASRLSGTGELFF.

The chain uses TRBV2 and TRBJ2-4; weak D call: TRBD1 (6 bases). The CDR3 is made up of 13 amino acids. CDR1 and CDR2 (germline): SNHLY, FYNNEI. The V and J ends lost 11 bases and 6 bases respectively, with 17 bases between them. CDR3 nucleotide sequence: TGTGCCGGTACAGGGTTGGCAACAAACATTCAGTACTTC. Translated, it gives CAGTGLATNIQYF.

The V and J genes are TRBV5-5 and TRBJ1-1; tentatively, D is TRBD1 (5 bases). The CDR3 has 13 residues. Germline CDR1 and CDR2: SGHKS and YYEKEE (reference sequence). The CDR3 DNA reads TGTGCACATCATGAGGGACCGAACACTGAAGCTTTCTTT. The encoded protein is CAHHEGPNTEAFF.